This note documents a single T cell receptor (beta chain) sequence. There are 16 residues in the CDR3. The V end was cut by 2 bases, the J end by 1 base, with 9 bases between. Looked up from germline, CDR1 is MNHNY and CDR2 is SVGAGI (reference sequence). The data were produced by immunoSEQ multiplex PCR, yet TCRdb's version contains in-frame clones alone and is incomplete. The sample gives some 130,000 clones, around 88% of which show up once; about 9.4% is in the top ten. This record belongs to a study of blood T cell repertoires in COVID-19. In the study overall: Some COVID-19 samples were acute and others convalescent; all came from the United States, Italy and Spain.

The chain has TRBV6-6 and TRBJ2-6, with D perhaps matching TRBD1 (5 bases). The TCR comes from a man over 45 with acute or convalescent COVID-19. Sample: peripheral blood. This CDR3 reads CASSYTQGSGANVLTF. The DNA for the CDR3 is TGTGCCAGCAGTTACACCCAGGGTTCTGGGGCCAACGTCCTGACTTTC.